This T cell receptor beta chain was found in a study of blood T cell repertoires in COVID-19. Overall study context: COVID-19 samples from acute and convalescent phases originated in the United States, Italy and Spain. In each case, the material was cDNA or gDNA derived from T cells, B-cell-depleted T cells, or PBMCs.

Germline assignment: CDR1 SGHTA and CDR2 FQGNSA. The trim removed 4 bases at V and 2 bases at J, leaving 4 bases unmatched. The CDR3 sequence is 14 residues long. The table came from immunoSEQ multiplex PCR; TCRdb's copy has only in-frame clones and leaves some out. The sample has over 350,000 clones; more than 75% are singletons. This chain uses TRBV7-2 with TRBJ2-7; the match to TRBD1 covers 8 bases. Input material: PBMCs or T cells enriched from blood (not recorded which). The receptor's source is a woman in her thirties with acute COVID-19. The CDR3 DNA reads TGTGCCAGCAGCTGGGGGACAGGCCCCTACGAGCAGTACTTC. This translates into CASSWGTGPYEQYF.